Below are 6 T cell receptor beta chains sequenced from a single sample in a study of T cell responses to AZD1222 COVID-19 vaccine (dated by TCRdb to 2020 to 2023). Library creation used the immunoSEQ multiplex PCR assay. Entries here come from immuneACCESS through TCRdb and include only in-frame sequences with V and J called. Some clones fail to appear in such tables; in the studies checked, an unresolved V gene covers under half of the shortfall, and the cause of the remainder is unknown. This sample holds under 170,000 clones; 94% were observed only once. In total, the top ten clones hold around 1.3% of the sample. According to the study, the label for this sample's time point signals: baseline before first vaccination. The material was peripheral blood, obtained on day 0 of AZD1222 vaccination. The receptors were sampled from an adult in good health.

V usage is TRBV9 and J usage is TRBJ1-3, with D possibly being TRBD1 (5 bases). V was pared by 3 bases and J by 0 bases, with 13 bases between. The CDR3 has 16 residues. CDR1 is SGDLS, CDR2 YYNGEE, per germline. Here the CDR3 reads CASSETARNSGNTIYF. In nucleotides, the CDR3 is TGTGCCAGCAGCGAGACAGCAAGGAACTCTGGAAACACCATATATTTT.

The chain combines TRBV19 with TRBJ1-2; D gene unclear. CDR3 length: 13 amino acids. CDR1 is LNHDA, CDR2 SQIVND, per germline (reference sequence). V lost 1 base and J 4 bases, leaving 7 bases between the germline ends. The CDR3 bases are TGTGCCAGTAGTATAGTTGAAGCCTATGGCTACACCTTC. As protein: CASSIVEAYGYTF.

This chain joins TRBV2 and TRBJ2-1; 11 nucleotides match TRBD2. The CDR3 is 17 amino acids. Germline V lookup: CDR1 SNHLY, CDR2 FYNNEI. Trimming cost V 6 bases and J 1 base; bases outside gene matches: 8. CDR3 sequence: CASRATSSGGSYNEQFF. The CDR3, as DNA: TGTGCCAGCAGGGCGACCTCTAGCGGGGGGTCCTACAATGAGCAGTTCTTC.

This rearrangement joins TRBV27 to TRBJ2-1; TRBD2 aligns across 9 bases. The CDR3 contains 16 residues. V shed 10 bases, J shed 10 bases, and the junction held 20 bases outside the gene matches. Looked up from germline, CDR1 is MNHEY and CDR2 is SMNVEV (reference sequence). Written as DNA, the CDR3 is TGTGCCACCAGCTTCCCGGGACTAGCAGGGACGGGGGAGCAGTTCTTC. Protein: CATSFPGLAGTGEQFF.

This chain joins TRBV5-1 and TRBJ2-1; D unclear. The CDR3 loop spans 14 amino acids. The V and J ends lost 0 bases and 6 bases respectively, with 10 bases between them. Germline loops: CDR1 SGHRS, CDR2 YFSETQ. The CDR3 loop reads CASSLEGSSNEQFF. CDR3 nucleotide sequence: TGCGCCAGCAGCTTGGAGGGTAGCTCCAATGAGCAGTTCTTC.

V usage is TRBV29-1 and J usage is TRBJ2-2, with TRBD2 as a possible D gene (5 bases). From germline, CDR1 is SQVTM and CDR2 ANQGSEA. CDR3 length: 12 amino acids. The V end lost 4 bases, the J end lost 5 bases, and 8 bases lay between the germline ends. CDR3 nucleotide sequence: TGCAGCGTTGTAGAGGGAACCGGGGAGCTGTTTTTT. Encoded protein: CSVVEGTGELFF.